The rows below give T cell receptor beta chains drawn from one sample of a study of cytomegalovirus exposure and HLA in healthy donors. Only in-frame clones appear in the TCRdb table, and some are missing; sequencing was by immunoSEQ multiplex PCR. The repertoire consists of approximately 160,000 clones, with approximately 67% occurring once and the leading ten covering 4% to 5.5%. The sequencing sample was made of PBMCs. The receptors come from a woman between 18 and 29 years old in good health and CMV-seropositive. Both conserved end residues are part of each CDR3. A D gene is named only where the DNA matches it firmly. Not every row has a clone size; where given, it reads once, few, many or a size class.

v_call	d_call	clone_size	j_call	cdr3_nt	cdr3_aa
TRBV27	-	-	TRBJ2-7	TGTGCCAGCAGTTTAGGCGGGATCTCCTACGAGCAGTACTTC	CASSLGGISYEQYF
TRBV25-1	-	few	TRBJ1-1	TGTGCCAGCAAGAGCCCGTCATTGAACACTGAAGCTTTCTTT	CASKSPSLNTEAFF
TRBV5-1	-	-	TRBJ2-7	TGCGCCAGCAGCTTGCGGGATTCCACAACCTTCTCCTACGAGCAGTACTTC	CASSLRDSTTFSYEQYF
TRBV28	TRBD1	-	TRBJ2-7	TGTGCCAGCAGTCAACCTTGGACAGGGACCTACGAGCAGTACTTC	CASSQPWTGTYEQYF
TRBV28	TRBD1	few	TRBJ2-7	TGTGCCAGCAGTCCCCCCCCCGGGACAGGAACCTACGAGCAGTACTTC	CASSPPPGTGTYEQYF
TRBV4-1	TRBD2	-	TRBJ2-1	TGCGCCAGCAGGTTTTCCGGGACTAGCCCTTTCTATGAGCAGTTCTTC	CASRFSGTSPFYEQFF
TRBV18	TRBD1	-	TRBJ1-1	TGTGCCAGCTCACCATCGTCCAGGGGGCGGGAAGCTTTCTTT	CASSPSSRGREAFF
TRBV9	-	-	TRBJ2-1	TGTGCCAGCAGCCCCCCCCTAGCAAATGAGCAGTTCTTC	CASSPPLANEQFF
TRBV19	TRBD1	-	TRBJ1-5	TGTGCCAGTAGTCCCTCACAGGGGACCCCTAATTATCAGCCCCAGCATTTT	CASSPSQGTPNYQPQHF
TRBV27	TRBD1	-	TRBJ2-5	TGTGCCAGCAGTGCAACCAAACAGGGGTACCGAGAGACCCAGTACTTC	CASSATKQGYRETQYF
TRBV7-9	TRBD1	-	TRBJ2-7	TGTGCCAGCAGCCACGGGACAGGGGGCGTCTACGAGCAGTACTTC	CASSHGTGGVYEQYF
TRBV30	-	few	TRBJ2-3	TGTGCCTGGAGTATACTAGGTGTCGGCACAGATACGCAGTATTTT	CAWSILGVGTDTQYF
TRBV13	TRBD1	-	TRBJ2-7	TGTGCCAGCAGCGGTGGCGGGACAGGTCGGGACGAGCAGTACTTC	CASSGGGTGRDEQYF
TRBV11-2	TRBD1	-	TRBJ1-1	TGTGCCAGCAGCACCCCTAGGGGGCCCACTGAAGCTTTCTTT	CASSTPRGPTEAFF
TRBV6-5	TRBD1	-	TRBJ1-5	TGTGCCAGCAAACGGGACAGGAGTAATCAGCCCCAGCATTTT	CASKRDRSNQPQHF
TRBV5-1	TRBD2	-	TRBJ2-3	TGCGCCAGCAGCTGGGCGGGAGTGGGCACAGATACGCAGTATTTT	CASSWAGVGTDTQYF
TRBV29-1	-	-	TRBJ2-3	TGCAGCGTTCATTTCCGGTTTACAGATACGCAGTATTTT	CSVHFRFTDTQYF
TRBV18	TRBD1	few	TRBJ1-1	TGTGCCAGCTCACTGACCCAGGGGGTGCCTAAGATTGAAGCTTTCTTT	CASSLTQGVPKIEAFF
TRBV5-6	TRBD1	-	TRBJ1-5	TGTGCCAGCAGCTTGCCGCACGATCAGGGGGCCCAGCATTTT	CASSLPHDQGAQHF
TRBV2	-	few	TRBJ1-4	TGTGCCAGCAGTGTCTCAGGGGAAACTAATGAAAAACTGTTTTTT	CASSVSGETNEKLFF
TRBV27	TRBD2	-	TRBJ2-7	TGTGCCAGCAGACCCCGACTAGCGGGGGGATACGAGCAGTACTTC	CASRPRLAGGYEQYF
TRBV6-1	TRBD2	-	TRBJ2-1	TGTGCCAGCAGTGAAGGACTAGCGGCCAACAATGAGCAGTTCTTC	CASSEGLAANNEQFF
TRBV7-9	-	few	TRBJ2-3	TGTGCCTCCAAGGCCCACTGGAGCTCCTCTAGCACAGATACGCAGTATTTT	CASKAHWSSSSTDTQYF
TRBV6-1	-	-	TRBJ1-2	TGTGCCAGCACTACTAGTCAGGAGGGTGAGGGCTACACCTTC	CASTTSQEGEGYTF
TRBV4-1	-	-	TRBJ1-1	TGCGCCAGCAGCCAAGTTTTAGACACTGAAGCTTTCTTT	CASSQVLDTEAFF
TRBV7-9	-	-	TRBJ2-1	TGTGCCAGCAGCTTTGCTGCAGGCGAGCAGTTCTTC	CASSFAAGEQFF
TRBV5-6	-	-	TRBJ2-3	TGTGCCAGCAGCTTGGTCCGTGGCACAGATACGCAGTATTTT	CASSLVRGTDTQYF
TRBV18	TRBD2	-	TRBJ2-1	TGTGCCAGCTCACCCCTCGGAGCGGGAGTCGGGAATGAGCAGTTCTTC	CASSPLGAGVGNEQFF
TRBV7-9	TRBD2	few	TRBJ2-5	TGTGCCAGCAGCTCTACTAGCGGAGAGACCCAGTACTTC	CASSSTSGETQYF